This T cell receptor beta chain was obtained from a study of blood T cell repertoires in COVID-19. Study in general: PBMCs, B-cell-depleted T cells, or T cells provided the cDNA or gDNA that made up the material.

In the study's own analysis: Reference gene primer amplification gave nucleated cell count estimates. This table comes from immunoSEQ multiplex PCR, and its TCRdb copy is limited to in-frame clones, with some not included. The DNA gave D and trimming, while V, J and clone size come from that table. Among fewer than 50,000 clones listed, about 88% were seen once. Germline loops: CDR1 MNHEY, CDR2 SVGAGI. This CDR3 spans 14 amino acids. V lost 6 bases to trimming and J lost 4 bases, with 12 bases between them. Sample: peripheral blood. J is TRBJ1-4 and V is TRBV6-5; tentatively, D is TRBD1 (5 bases). The receptor's source is a man between 70 and 80 years old with active COVID-19. CDR3 amino acids: CASRSTAYNEKLFF. The CDR3 DNA is TGTGCCAGCAGGTCGACAGCCTATAATGAAAAACTGTTTTTT.